This record covers a single TCR beta chain. The data originate from a study of patients and donors after allogeneic stem cell transplantation. TCRdb ran MiXCR on the RT-PCR reads and lists one entry per CDR3 protein. The sample carries about 110,000 distinct CDR3 sequences, approximately 40% recorded once. V gave up 1 base and J gave up 4 bases, with 11 bases separating them. The CDR3 is 15 residues long. The chain joins TRBV12-3 or TRBV12-4 to TRBJ2-4; D may be TRBD2 (5 bases). The sample was blood, either unsorted or a sorted T cell fraction (not recorded which). The receptor was isolated from a human donor who was either an allogeneic HSCT recipient or a stem cell or donor lymphocyte infusion donor (not recorded which). It is not recorded whose cells these are; they may come from a transplant donor. The CDR3: CASSLVRAAKNIQYF. The CDR3 DNA reads TGTGCCAGCAGTTTAGTGAGAGCGGCAAAAAACATTCAGTACTTC.